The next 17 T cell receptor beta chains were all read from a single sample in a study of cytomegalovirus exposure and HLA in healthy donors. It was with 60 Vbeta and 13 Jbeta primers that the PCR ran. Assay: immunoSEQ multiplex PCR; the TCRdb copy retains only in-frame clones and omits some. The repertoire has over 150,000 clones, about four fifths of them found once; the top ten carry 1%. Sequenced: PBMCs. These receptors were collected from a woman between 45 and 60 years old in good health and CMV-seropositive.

Here the CDR3 DNA reads TGTGCCACCGGGGCAGATACGCAGTATTTT. Amino acids: CATGADTQYF. This chain connects TRBV6-1 to TRBJ2-3; TRBD2 is a possible D gene (5 bases). Germline V gives CDR1 MNHNS, CDR2 SASEGT. The CDR3 sequence is 10 residues long. Trimming took 10 bases from V and 4 from J, leaving 6 bases between them.

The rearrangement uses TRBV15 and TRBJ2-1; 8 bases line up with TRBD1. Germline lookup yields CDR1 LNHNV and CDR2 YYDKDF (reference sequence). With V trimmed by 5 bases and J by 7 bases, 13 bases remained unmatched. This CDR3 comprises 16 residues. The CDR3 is CATSPWTGRDQNEQFF. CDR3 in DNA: TGTGCCACCAGCCCGTGGACAGGGCGGGATCAGAATGAGCAGTTCTTC.

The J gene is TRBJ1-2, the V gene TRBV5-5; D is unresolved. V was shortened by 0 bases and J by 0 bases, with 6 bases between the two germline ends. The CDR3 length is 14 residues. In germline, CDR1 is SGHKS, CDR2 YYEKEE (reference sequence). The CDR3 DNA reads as TGTGCCAGCAGCTTGGCCACAGCTAACTATGGCTACACCTTC. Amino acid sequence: CASSLATANYGYTF.

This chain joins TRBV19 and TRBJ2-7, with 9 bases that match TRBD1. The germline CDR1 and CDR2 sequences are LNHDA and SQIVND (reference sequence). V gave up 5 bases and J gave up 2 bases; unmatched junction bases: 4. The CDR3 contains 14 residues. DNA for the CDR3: TGTGCCAGTAGTGGACGGACAGGGGCCTACGAGCAGTACTTC. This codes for CASSGRTGAYEQYF.

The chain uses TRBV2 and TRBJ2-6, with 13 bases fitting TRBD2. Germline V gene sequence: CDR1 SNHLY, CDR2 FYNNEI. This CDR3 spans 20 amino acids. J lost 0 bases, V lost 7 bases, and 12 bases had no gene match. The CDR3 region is CASIRTSGGSKSSGANVLTF. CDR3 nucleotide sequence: TGTGCCAGCATTAGGACTAGCGGGGGCTCTAAGAGCTCTGGGGCCAACGTCCTGACTTTC.

CDR3 sequence (DNA): TGTGCCAGCAGCTTCAGTACAGGAAGGAGCACCGGGGAGCTGTTTTTT. As protein: CASSFSTGRSTGELFF. The rearrangement joins TRBV5-4 to TRBJ2-2, with a tentative D call TRBD1 (5 bases). Germline assignment: CDR1 SGHNT and CDR2 YYREEE (reference sequence). The CDR3 runs to 16 residues. V was pared by 2 bases and J by 4 bases, with 15 bases between.

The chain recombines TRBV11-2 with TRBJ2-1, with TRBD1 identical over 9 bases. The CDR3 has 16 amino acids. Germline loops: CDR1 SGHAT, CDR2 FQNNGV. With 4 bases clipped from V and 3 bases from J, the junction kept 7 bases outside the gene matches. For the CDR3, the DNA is TGTGCCAGCAGCTATAGAAGACAGGGGGTCTACAATGAGCAGTTCTTC. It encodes CASSYRRQGVYNEQFF.

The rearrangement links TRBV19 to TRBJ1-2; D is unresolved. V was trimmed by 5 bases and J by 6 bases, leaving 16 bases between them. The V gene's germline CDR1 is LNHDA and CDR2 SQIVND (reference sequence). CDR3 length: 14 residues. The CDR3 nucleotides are TGTGCCAGTAGTCAGAGGTCTGTTCAAAATGGCTACACCTTC. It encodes CASSQRSVQNGYTF. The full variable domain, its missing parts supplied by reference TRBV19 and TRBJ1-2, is DGGITQSPKYLFRKEGQNVTLSCEQNLNHDAMYWYRQDPGQGLRLIYYSQIVNDFQKGDIAEGYSVSREKKESFPLTVTSAQKNPTAFYLCASSQRSVQNGYTFGSGTRLTVV.

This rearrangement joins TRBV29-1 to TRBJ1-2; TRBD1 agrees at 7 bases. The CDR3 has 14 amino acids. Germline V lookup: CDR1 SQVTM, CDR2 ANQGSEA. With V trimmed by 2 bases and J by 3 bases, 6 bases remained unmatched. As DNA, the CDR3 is TGCAGCGTTGAACCCAGGGGGAAATACTATGGCTACACCTTC. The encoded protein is CSVEPRGKYYGYTF.

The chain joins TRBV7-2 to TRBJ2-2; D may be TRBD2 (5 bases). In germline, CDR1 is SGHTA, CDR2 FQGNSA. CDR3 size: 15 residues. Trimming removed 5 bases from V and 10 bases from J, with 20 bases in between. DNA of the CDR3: TGTGCCAGCAGCACAGCGGCCGGGCAGATATCGGAGCTGTTTTTT. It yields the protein CASSTAAGQISELFF.

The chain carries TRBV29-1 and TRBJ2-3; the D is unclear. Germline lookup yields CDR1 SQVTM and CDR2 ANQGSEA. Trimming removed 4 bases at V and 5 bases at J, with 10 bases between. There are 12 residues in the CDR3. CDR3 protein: CSVALQIDTQYF. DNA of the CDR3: TGCAGCGTTGCCCTACAGATAGATACGCAGTATTTT.

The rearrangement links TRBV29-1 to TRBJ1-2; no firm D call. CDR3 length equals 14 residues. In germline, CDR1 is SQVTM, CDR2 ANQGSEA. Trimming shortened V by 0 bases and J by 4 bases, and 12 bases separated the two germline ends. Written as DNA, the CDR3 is TGCAGCGTTGAAGACCCCAGGATCCCCTATGGCTACACCTTC. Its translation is CSVEDPRIPYGYTF.

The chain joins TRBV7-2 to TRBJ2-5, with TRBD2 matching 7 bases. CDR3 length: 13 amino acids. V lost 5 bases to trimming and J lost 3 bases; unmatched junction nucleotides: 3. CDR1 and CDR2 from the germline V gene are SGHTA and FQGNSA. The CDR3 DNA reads TGTGCCAGCAGCCGGGGAGGGGAAGAGACCCAGTACTTC. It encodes CASSRGGEETQYF.

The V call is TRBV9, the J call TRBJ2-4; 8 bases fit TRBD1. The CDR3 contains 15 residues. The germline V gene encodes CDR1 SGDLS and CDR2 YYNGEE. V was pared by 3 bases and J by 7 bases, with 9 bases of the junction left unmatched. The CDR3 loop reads CASSGNDRDRNIQYF. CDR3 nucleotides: TGTGCCAGCAGCGGAAACGATAGGGACAGGAACATTCAGTACTTC.

CDR3 in DNA: TGTGCCAGCAGTCCACGACCGCCCGGAGGGAACTATGGCTACACCTTC. It yields the protein CASSPRPPGGNYGYTF. The chain has TRBV27 and TRBJ1-2; D not resolved. The CDR3 is made up of 16 amino acids. The V gene lost 5 bases and the J gene lost 2 bases, with 18 bases spanning the gap. Germline values: CDR1 MNHEY, CDR2 SMNVEV (reference sequence).

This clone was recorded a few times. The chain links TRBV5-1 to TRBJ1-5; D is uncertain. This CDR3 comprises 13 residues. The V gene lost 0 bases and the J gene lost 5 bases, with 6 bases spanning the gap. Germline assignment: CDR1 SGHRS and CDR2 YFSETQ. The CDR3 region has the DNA TGCGCCAGCAGCTTGGACCCAGATCAGCCCCAGCATTTT. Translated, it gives CASSLDPDQPQHF.

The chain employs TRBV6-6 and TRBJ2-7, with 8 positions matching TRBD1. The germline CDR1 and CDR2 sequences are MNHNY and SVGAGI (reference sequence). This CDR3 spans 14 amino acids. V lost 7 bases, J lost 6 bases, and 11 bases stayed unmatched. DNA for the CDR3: TGTGCCAGCACCAAAAGTCAGGGGGCGGCCGAGCAGTACTTC. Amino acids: CASTKSQGAAEQYF.